Listed here are 18 T cell receptor beta chains from one sample, sequenced in a study of T cells after yellow fever vaccination. Each CDR3 protein gets one entry after TCRdb re-called the 5' RACE reads with MiXCR. The sample yields 550,000 or so distinct CDR3 sequences, under 25% seen once. The sample here was PBMCs, taken 15 days after the yellow fever booster vaccination. The receptor set was obtained from a man younger than 45 who received the YFV17D yellow fever vaccine.

The V and J genes are TRBV20-1 and TRBJ1-1, with a possible D match to TRBD1 (6 bases). Trimming removed 3 bases at V and 4 bases at J, with 15 bases between. Germline assignment: CDR1 DFQATT and CDR2 SNEGSKA (reference sequence). The CDR3 extends over 14 amino acids. CDR3 sequence (DNA): TGCAGTGCTAGGGAACAGGGTTGGCGCACTGAAGCTTTCTTT. It is translated as CSAREQGWRTEAFF.

Only a few counts were recorded for this clonotype. The V and J genes are TRBV3-1 and TRBJ2-7; 7 bases align to TRBD1. Germline CDR1 LGHDT, CDR2 YNNKEL (reference sequence). The CDR3 has 18 amino acids. With 0 bases clipped from V and 1 base from J, the junction kept 12 bases outside the gene matches. The CDR3 sequence: CASSQEGAGTAGSYEQYF. The CDR3 nucleotides read TGTGCCAGCAGCCAAGAGGGAGCCGGGACAGCCGGATCCTACGAGCAGTACTTC.

The V gene is TRBV12-3 or TRBV12-4, the J gene TRBJ2-1; 10 nucleotides line up with TRBD2. The ends lost 6 bases at V and 4 bases at J; junction bases unmatched: 3. CDR3 length: 14 amino acids. CDR3 nucleotides: TGTGCCAGCAGAGGGACTAGCGAGTACAATGAGCAGTTCTTC. It is translated as CASRGTSEYNEQFF.

Concerning this clonotype: A much more abundant neighbour one base away suggests this may be a read error. The rearrangement joins TRBV6-1 to TRBJ2-6, with unresolved D. The CDR3 has 14 residues. The germline V gene has CDR1 MNHNS and CDR2 SASEGT. Deletions cut 8 bases from V and 0 bases from J, with 8 bases between. CDR3 in amino acids: CASCSSSGANVLTF. CDR3 nucleotide sequence: TGTGCCAGCTGCTCCAGCTCTGGGGCCAACGTCCTGACTTTC.

The genes are TRBV5-1 and TRBJ2-5; D unclear. The ends were cut back, 0 bases at V and 0 bases at J, with 6 bases in the middle. Germline V gene data show CDR1 as SGHRS and CDR2 as YFSETQ. The CDR3 sequence is 14 residues long. The CDR3 region is CASSLDAYQETQYF. CDR3 coding DNA: TGCGCCAGCAGCTTGGATGCATACCAAGAGACCCAGTACTTC.

This clonotype was found a few times. The chain couples TRBV20-1 to TRBJ2-7, with D possibly TRBD2 on 6 matching bases. CDR3 length: 15 amino acids. The V gene's germline CDR1 is DFQATT and CDR2 SNEGSKA (reference sequence). Trimming pared 2 bases from V and 2 bases from J, leaving 16 bases between. The CDR3 reads CSARLTGVRTYEQYF. The CDR3 DNA is TGCAGTGCTAGACTGACGGGAGTACGGACCTACGAGCAGTACTTC.

In DNA, the CDR3 is TGTGCCACCAAGGACCGATACAATGAGCAGTTCTTC. Protein product: CATKDRYNEQFF. The chain joins TRBV24-1 to TRBJ2-1; no firm D call. The CDR3 sequence is 12 residues long. Germline V gene sequence: CDR1 KGHDR, CDR2 SFDVKD. V dropped 8 bases and J dropped 4 bases, with 8 bases sitting between them.

The table lists this clonotype with a few counts. The rearrangement uses TRBV12-3 or TRBV12-4 and TRBJ2-5, with D hard to call. Trimming took off 6 bases at V and 3 bases at J, with 20 bases between the two ends. This CDR3 contains 16 residues. The CDR3 DNA reads as TGTGCCAGCAGCCTCTTTTCTGGTCGGACGGAAGAGACCCAGTACTTC. This gives the protein CASSLFSGRTEETQYF.

This clonotype has just a few counts. The chain recombines TRBV9 with TRBJ2-1; no clear D gene. The germline V gene has CDR1 SGDLS and CDR2 YYNGEE. Trimming removed 4 bases at V and 6 bases at J, with 11 bases between. The length of the CDR3 is 13 residues. The CDR3 DNA sequence: TGTGCCAGCAGCCTAGGGATGGCCAATGAGCAGTTCTTC. Protein sequence: CASSLGMANEQFF. Drawing the rest from reference TRBV9 and TRBJ2-1, the complete variable domain is DSGVTQTPKHLITATGQRVTLRCSPRSGDLSVYWYQQSLDQGLQFLIQYYNGEERAKGNILERFSAQQFPDLHSELNLSSLELGDSALYFCASSLGMANEQFFGPGTRLTVL.

The V gene is TRBV5-1, the J gene TRBJ2-1; the match to TRBD2 covers 10 bases. CDR1 is SGHRS, CDR2 YFSETQ, per germline. This CDR3 region has 18 residues. V dropped 8 bases and J dropped 3; count of bases not matched to a gene: 17. Written as DNA, the CDR3 is TGCGCCAGTCAACCCGGGACTAGCGCCCAACGGGTCTACAATGAGCAGTTCTTC. This sequence encodes CASQPGTSAQRVYNEQFF.

The chain links TRBV11-2 to TRBJ1-6; D ambiguous. The germline V and J ends were trimmed by 4 bases and 7 bases, with 8 bases remaining between them. The CDR3 spans 13 residues. Germline V gene data show CDR1 as SGHAT and CDR2 as FQNNGV. The DNA for the CDR3 is TGTGCCAGCAGCTCACACCAGAATTCACCCCTCCACTTT. This codes for CASSSHQNSPLHF.

The chain combines TRBV24-1 with TRBJ2-7; 11 nucleotides match TRBD1. CDR3 length: 15 amino acids. Germline-derived CDR1 and CDR2 are KGHDR and SFDVKD. Germline trimming cut 9 bases from V and 4 bases from J; bases unmatched to any gene: 10. CDR3 region: CATRTGQGAVYEQYF. In DNA form, the CDR3 reads TGTGCCACCCGTACCGGACAGGGGGCTGTGTACGAGCAGTACTTC.

The J gene is TRBJ2-1, the V gene TRBV3-1, with TRBD2 identical over 10 bases. Trimming removed 2 bases from V and 0 bases from J; junction bases left unmatched: 1. The CDR3 length is 16 residues. The germline V gene encodes CDR1 LGHDT and CDR2 YNNKEL (reference sequence). CDR3 nucleotides: TGTGCCAGCAGCCAACCTAGCGGGAGCTCCTACAATGAGCAGTTCTTC. It specifies CASSQPSGSSYNEQFF.

This clonotype occurred a few times. The chain uses TRBV20-1 and TRBJ2-1, with 10 bases fitting TRBD2. CDR1 is DFQATT, CDR2 SNEGSKA, per germline (reference sequence). Trimming at V came to 5 bases and at J to 0 bases, leaving 4 bases not matched to a gene. The CDR3 is 15 amino acids. The CDR3 reads CSALSGRSSYNEQFF. CDR3 nucleotide sequence: TGCAGTGCTCTTAGCGGGAGGAGCTCCTACAATGAGCAGTTCTTC.

This sequence joins TRBV30 and TRBJ2-1; 12 nucleotides line up with TRBD2. CDR1 is GTSNPN and CDR2 is SVGIG in the germline V gene (reference sequence). The CDR3 is 16 amino acids. Trimming took 2 bases from V and 8 from J; bases not matched to a gene: 10. The CDR3 nucleotides read TGTGCCTGGAGTTACACCGGGACTAGCGGGTTCGATGAGCAGTTCTTC. It specifies CAWSYTGTSGFDEQFF.

The chain couples TRBV6-1 to TRBJ2-7; a possible D gene is TRBD2 (6 bases). Germline V gene sequence: CDR1 MNHNS, CDR2 SASEGT. The CDR3 extends over 14 amino acids. The V end was cut by 0 bases, the J end by 2 bases, with 8 bases between. The CDR3 loop is CASSEAGGPYEQYF. As DNA, the CDR3 is TGTGCCAGCAGTGAAGCGGGGGGACCCTACGAGCAGTACTTC.

This clonotype showed up just a few times. The chain carries TRBV18 and TRBJ2-3, with 14 nucleotides matching TRBD2. Germline CDR1 KGHSH, CDR2 LQKENI. J lost 7 bases, V lost 3 bases, and 6 bases had no gene match. The CDR3 is 16 residues long. The CDR3 DNA reads TGTGCCAGCTCACCGCCGGGACTAGCGGGAGTGAATACGCAGTATTTT. As protein: CASSPPGLAGVNTQYF.

This chain joins TRBV10-3 and TRBJ2-2; D unclear. This CDR3 is 11 amino acids long. V shed 5 bases and J shed 6 bases, with 4 bases lying between them. Germline V gene lookup returns CDR1 ENHRY and CDR2 SYGVKD. CDR3 sequence reads: CAISLAGELFF. In DNA, the CDR3 is TGTGCCATCAGTTTAGCCGGGGAGCTGTTTTTT.